These T cell receptor beta chains were read from a single sample in a study of shared clonotypes between healthy human individuals. Assay used: immunoSEQ multiplex PCR; TCRdb lists only in-frame clones, some missing. Among 850,000 to 1,100,000 clones listed, roughly 80% were seen once. The sequenced sample consisted of memory CD4+ T cells from PBMCs. The receptor set was obtained from a man in his late teens or twenties in good health. Some clones in this sample may be carry-over from other donors' samples. The conserved cysteine and the conserved F or W are not part of the CDR3 here. Fields, in order: clone size, J gene, CDR3 length, V gene, CDR3 protein. Some rows mark clone size as missing; the rest say once, few, many or name a class of expanded clone.

>few|TRBJ2-3|12|TRBV6-5
ASSLGPLTDTQY
>.|TRBJ2-7|10|TRBV5-4
ASSSTMTEQY
>.|TRBJ1-1|11|TRBV7-8
ASSYDTNTEAF
>.|TRBJ2-1|10|TRBV28
ASSLFLRAQF
>.|TRBJ2-3|13|TRBV28
ASSHGTGVVDTQY
>few|TRBJ1-1|8|TRBV29-1
SDLRGEAF
>.|TRBJ1-5|11|TRBV9
ASSVFVDGPQH
>.|TRBJ2-7|13|TRBV7-6
ASTYGTSGSYEQY
>.|TRBJ1-1|13|TRBV10-3
AISESRSDRGEAF
>.|TRBJ2-1|12|TRBV29-1
SVSTGLGYNEQF
>.|TRBJ1-1|12|TRBV27
ASSLSFRVTEAF
>.|TRBJ2-7|12|TRBV30
AWSHSGGSYEQY
>.|TRBJ1-5|13|TRBV4-2
ASSLDHTGNQPQH
>.|TRBJ2-3|12|TRBV7-2
ASRSKFSTDTQY
>.|TRBJ1-1|13|TRBV6-6
ASSKGQGGGTEAF
>.|TRBJ2-1|14|TRBV5-4
ASSLARGSTYNEQF
>.|TRBJ1-1|12|TRBV6-1
ASSEMRKGTEAF
>.|TRBJ1-1|14|TRBV5-1
ASSSIPGGGNTEAF
>.|TRBJ2-7|14|TRBV23-1
ASSQSKGTFTYEQY
>.|TRBJ1-1|12|TRBV11-2
ASSPRDRVTEAF
>.|TRBJ2-3|13|TRBV6-5
ATSRGTGGLDTQY
>.|TRBJ2-3|9|TRBV20-1
SAREVNTQY
>.|TRBJ2-5|12|TRBV19
ASQSGGGEETQY
>few|TRBJ1-2|11|TRBV6-6
ASSQARDYGYT